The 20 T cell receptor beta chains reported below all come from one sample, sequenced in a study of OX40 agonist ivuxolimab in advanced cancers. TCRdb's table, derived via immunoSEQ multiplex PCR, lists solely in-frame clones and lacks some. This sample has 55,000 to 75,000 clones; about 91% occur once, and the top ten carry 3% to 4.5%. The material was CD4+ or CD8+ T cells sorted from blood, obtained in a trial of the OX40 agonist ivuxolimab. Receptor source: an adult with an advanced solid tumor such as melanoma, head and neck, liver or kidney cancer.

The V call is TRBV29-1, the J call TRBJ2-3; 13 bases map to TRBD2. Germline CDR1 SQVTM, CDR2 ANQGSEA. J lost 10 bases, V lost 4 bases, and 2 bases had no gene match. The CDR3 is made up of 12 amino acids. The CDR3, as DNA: TGCAGCGTTGGGACTAGCGGGAGTTCGCAGTATTTT. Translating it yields CSVGTSGSSQYF.

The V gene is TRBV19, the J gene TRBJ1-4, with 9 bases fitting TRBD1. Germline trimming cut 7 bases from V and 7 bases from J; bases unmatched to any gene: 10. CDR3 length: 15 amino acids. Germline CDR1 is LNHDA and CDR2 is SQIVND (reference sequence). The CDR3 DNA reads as TGTGCCAGTACCACCGGGACAGGGTTGGGTGAAAAACTGTTTTTT. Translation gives CASTTGTGLGEKLFF. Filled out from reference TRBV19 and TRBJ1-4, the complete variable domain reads DGGITQSPKYLFRKEGQNVTLSCEQNLNHDAMYWYRQDPGQGLRLIYYSQIVNDFQKGDIAEGYSVSREKKESFPLTVTSAQKNPTAFYLCASTTGTGLGEKLFFGSGTQLSVL.

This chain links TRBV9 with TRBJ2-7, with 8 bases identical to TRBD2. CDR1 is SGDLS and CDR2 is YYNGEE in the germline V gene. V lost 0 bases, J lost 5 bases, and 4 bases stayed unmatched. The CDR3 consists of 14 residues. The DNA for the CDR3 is TGTGCCAGCAGCGTAGCGGGAGGGCCCCACGAGCAGTACTTC. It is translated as CASSVAGGPHEQYF.

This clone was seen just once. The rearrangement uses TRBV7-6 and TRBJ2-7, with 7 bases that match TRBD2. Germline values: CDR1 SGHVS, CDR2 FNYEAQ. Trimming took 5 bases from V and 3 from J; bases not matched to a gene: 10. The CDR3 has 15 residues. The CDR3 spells CASSPVAGVVYEQYF. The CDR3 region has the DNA TGTGCCAGCAGCCCGGTTGCGGGAGTCGTCTACGAGCAGTACTTC. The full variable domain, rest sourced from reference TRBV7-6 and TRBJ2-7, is GAGVSQSPRYKVTKRGQDVALRCDPISGHVSLYWYRQALGQGPEFLTYFNYEAQQDKSGLPNDRFSAERPEGSISTLTIQRTEQRDSAMYRCASSPVAGVVYEQYFGPGTRLTVT.

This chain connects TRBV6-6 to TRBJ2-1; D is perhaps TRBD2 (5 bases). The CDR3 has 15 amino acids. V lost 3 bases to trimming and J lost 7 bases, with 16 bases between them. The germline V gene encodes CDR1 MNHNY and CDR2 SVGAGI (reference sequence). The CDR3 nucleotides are TGTGCCAGCAGTTATGTCGTGGGAGAGAGGAATGAGCAGTTCTTC. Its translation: CASSYVVGERNEQFF.

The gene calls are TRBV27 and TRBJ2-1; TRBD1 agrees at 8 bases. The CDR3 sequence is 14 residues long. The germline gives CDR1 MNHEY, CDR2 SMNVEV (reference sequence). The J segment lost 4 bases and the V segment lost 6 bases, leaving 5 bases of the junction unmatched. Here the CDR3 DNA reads TGTGCCAGCAGACGACAGGGGATATACAATGAGCAGTTCTTC. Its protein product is CASRRQGIYNEQFF.

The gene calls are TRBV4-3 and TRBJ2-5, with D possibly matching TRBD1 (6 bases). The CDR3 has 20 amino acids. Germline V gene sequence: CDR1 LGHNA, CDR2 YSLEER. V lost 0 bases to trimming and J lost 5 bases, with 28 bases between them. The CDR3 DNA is TGCGCCAGCAGCCAAGAAAGTAGGTATCGGGACAAACAGGTTACGGAGACCCAGTACTTC. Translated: CASSQESRYRDKQVTETQYF.

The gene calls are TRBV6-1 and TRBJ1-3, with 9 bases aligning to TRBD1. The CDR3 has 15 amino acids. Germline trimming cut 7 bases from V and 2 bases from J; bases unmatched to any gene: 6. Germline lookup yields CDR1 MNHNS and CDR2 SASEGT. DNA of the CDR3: TGTGCCAGCACTACGGGACAGGGCGCTGGAAACACCATATATTTT. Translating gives CASTTGQGAGNTIYF.

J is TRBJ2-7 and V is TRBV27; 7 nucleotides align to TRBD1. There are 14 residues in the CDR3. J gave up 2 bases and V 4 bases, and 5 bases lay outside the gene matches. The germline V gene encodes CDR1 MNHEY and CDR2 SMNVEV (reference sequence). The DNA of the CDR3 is TGTGCCAGCAGTTCGACAGGGTGGACCTACGAGCAGTACTTC. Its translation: CASSSTGWTYEQYF.

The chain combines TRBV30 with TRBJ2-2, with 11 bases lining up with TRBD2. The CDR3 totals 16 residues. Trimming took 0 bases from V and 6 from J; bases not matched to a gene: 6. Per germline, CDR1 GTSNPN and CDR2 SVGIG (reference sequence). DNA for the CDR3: TGTGCCTGGAGTGTAAAGGTACTAGCGGGAGCCGGGGAGCTGTTTTTT. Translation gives CAWSVKVLAGAGELFF.

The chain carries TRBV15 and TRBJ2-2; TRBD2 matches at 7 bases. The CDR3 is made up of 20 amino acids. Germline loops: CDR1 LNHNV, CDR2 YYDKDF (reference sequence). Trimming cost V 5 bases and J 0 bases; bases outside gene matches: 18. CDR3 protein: CATSGNMDLAEYSNTGELFF. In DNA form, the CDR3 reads TGTGCCACCAGCGGTAATATGGATCTAGCGGAATACTCGAACACCGGGGAGCTGTTTTTT.

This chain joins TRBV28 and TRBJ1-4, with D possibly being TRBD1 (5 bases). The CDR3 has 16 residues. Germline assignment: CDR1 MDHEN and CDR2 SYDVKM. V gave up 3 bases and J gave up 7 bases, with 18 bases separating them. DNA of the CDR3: TGTGCCAGCAGTTTTCGTTTCGGGGGATCGGGTGAAAAACTGTTTTTT. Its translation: CASSFRFGGSGEKLFF.

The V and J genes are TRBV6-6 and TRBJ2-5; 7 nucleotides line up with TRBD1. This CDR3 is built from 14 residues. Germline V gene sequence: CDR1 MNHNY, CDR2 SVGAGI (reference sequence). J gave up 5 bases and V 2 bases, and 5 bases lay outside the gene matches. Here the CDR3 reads CASSYPGGSETQYF. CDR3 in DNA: TGTGCCAGCAGTTACCCAGGGGGTAGTGAGACCCAGTACTTC.

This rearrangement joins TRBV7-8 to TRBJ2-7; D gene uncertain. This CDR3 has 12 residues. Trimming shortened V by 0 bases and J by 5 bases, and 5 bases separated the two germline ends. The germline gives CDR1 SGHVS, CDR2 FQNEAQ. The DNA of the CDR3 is TGTGCCAGCAGCTTAGCCCTCCACGAGCAGTACTTC. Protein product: CASSLALHEQYF.

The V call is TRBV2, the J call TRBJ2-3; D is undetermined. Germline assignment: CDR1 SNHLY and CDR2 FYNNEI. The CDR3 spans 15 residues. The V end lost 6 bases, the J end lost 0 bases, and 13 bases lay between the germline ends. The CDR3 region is CASSAWVGSTDTQYF. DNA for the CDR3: TGTGCCAGCAGCGCCTGGGTGGGCAGCACAGATACGCAGTATTTT. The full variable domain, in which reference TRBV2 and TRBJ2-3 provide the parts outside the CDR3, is EPEVTQTPSHQVTQMGQEVILRCVPISNHLYFYWYRQILGQKVEFLVSFYNNEISEKSEIFDDQFSVERPDGSNFTLKIRSTKLEDSAMYFCASSAWVGSTDTQYFGPGTRLTVL.

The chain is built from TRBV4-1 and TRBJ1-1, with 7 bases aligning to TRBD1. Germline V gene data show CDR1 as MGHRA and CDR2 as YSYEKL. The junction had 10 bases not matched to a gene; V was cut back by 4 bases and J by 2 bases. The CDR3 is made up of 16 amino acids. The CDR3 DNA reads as TGCGCCAGCAGCCCGGGAGGGGGCAGGGGAAACACTGAAGCTTTCTTT. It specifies CASSPGGGRGNTEAFF.

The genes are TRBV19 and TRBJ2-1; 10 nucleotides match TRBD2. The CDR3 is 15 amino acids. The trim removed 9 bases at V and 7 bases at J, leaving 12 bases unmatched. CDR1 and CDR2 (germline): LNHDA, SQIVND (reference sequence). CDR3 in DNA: TGTGCCAGCTCCTCAACTAGCGGGATTGCGAATGAGCAGTTCTTC. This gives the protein CASSSTSGIANEQFF.

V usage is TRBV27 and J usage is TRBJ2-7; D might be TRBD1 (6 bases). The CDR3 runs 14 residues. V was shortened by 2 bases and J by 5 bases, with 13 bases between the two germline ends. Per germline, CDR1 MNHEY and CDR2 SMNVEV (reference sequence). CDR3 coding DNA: TGTGCCAGCAGTTTAGGTCAGGGGACCAACGAGCAGTACTTC. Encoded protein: CASSLGQGTNEQYF.

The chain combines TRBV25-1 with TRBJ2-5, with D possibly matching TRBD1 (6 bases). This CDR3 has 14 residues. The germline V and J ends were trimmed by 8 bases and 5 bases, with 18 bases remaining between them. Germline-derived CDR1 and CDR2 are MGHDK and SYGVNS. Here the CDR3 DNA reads TGTGCCAGCTCAGTGACGGCAGGGGAGGAGACCCAGTACTTC. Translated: CASSVTAGEETQYF.

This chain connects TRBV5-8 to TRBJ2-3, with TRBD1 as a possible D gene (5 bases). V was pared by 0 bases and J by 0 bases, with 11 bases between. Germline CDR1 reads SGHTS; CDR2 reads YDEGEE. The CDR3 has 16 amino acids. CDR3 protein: CASSLVPGSSTDTQYF. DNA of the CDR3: TGTGCCAGCAGCTTGGTCCCAGGGTCTAGCACAGATACGCAGTATTTT.